The T cell receptor beta chain described here comes from a study of pediatric ulcerative colitis. Study-level points and caveats: A couple of rectal CDR3 clonotypes occurred in all ulcerative colitis patients.

Up to 500,000 reads were sequenced per sample. The method was immunoSEQ multiplex PCR; TCRdb's version includes in-frame clones alone and lacks a portion of them. Of some 15,000 clones listed, over 70% are singletons. Points on this clone: Its specificity is unknown.

CDR1 is DFQATT, CDR2 SNEGSKA, per germline (reference sequence). Between the trimmed V and J ends, which lost 5 bases and 10 bases, there was a span of 9 bases. The CDR3 is made up of 10 amino acids. The rectum was sampled with one to two pinch biopsies at colonoscopy. Controls had colonoscopy for suspected IBD, with normal endoscopy and no IBD the following year. The source material was gut tissue. The chain recombines TRBV20-1 with TRBJ2-1; D is unclear. This receptor was obtained from a boy aged 5-17 years who was a control in a study of pediatric ulcerative colitis. CDR3 amino acids: CSAQAWEQFF. CDR3 in DNA: TGCAGTGCTCAGGCCTGGGAGCAGTTCTTC.